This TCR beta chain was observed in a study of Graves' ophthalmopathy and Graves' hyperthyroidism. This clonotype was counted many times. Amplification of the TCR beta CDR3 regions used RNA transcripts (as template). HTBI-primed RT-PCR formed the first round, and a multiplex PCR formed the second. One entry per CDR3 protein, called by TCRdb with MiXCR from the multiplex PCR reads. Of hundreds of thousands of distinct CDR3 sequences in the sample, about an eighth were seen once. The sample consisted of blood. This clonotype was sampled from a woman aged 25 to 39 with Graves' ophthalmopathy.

CDR3 in DNA: TGTGCCAGCAGTTTCGTTCAGGGCTTTACCTATGGCTACACCTTC. Its protein is CASSFVQGFTYGYTF. V gene TRBV28 combines with J gene TRBJ1-2; D might be TRBD1 (5 bases). The germline CDR1 and CDR2 sequences are MDHEN and SYDVKM. V was cut by 3 bases and J by 4 bases, with 15 bases left in between. CDR3 length: 15 residues.